This TCR beta chain was sequenced for a study of blood T cell repertoires in COVID-19. About the study: The analysed material was cDNA or gDNA that came from T cells, B-cell-depleted T cells, or PBMCs.

Original processing notes: Estimation of nucleated cell counts was performed using reference gene primer amplification. The data were produced by immunoSEQ multiplex PCR, yet TCRdb's version contains in-frame clones alone and is incomplete. The V and J calls and clone size were taken over from that table, and D and trimming were inferred from the DNA. The data contain more than 200,000 clones, 65% to 85% of them singletons. This CDR3 region has 17 residues. V gave up 6 bases and J gave up 4 bases; unmatched junction bases: 17. Germline V gene data show CDR1 as MGHDK and CDR2 as SYGVNS. Sequenced material: peripheral blood. The TCR sequence derives from a woman of 80 years or more with acute or convalescent COVID-19. The J gene is TRBJ1-2, the V gene TRBV25-1, with TRBD1 identical over 7 bases. CDR3 bases: TGTGCCAGCAGCGCATCCCTTGGACAGGTACCCTCCTATGGCTACACCTTC. Residues: CASSASLGQVPSYGYTF.